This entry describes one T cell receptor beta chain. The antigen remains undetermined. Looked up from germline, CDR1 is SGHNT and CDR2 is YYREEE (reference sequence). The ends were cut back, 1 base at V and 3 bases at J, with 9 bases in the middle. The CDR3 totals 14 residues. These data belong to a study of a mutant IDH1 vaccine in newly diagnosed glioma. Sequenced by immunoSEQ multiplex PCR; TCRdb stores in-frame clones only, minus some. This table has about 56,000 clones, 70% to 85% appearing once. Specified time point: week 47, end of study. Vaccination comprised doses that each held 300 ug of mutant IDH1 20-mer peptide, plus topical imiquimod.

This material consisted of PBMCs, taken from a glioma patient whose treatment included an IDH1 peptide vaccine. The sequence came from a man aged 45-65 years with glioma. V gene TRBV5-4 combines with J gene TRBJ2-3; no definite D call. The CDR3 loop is CASSLSQRTDTQYF. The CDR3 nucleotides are TGTGCCAGCAGCTTGAGTCAGAGAACAGATACGCAGTATTTT.